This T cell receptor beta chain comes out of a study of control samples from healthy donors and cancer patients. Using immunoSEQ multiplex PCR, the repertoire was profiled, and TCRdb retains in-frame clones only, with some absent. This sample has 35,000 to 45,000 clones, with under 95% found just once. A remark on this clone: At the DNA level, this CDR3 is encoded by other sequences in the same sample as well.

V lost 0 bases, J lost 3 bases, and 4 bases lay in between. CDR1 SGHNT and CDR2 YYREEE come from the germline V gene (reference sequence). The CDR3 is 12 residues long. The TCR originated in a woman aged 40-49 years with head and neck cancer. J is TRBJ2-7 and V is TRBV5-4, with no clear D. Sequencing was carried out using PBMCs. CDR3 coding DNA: TGTGCCAGCAGCTTGGGGGGCTACGAGCAGTACTTC. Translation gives CASSLGGYEQYF.